This TCR beta chain stems from a study of cytomegalovirus exposure and HLA in healthy donors (dated by TCRdb to 2016 to 2017). About the study as a whole: An earlier analysis of fewer than 750 of the donors reported approximately 300 Gb of sequence data and 90 million to 120 million unique TCR beta sequences obtained from roughly 170 million T cells. The genetic ancestry cluster associated with self-reported Caucasian donors included about 81% of the approximately 410 genotyped donors. Every discovery cohort repertoire had been produced on one sequencing platform. The T cell repertoires of 666 subjects were profiled by immunosequencing and related to cytomegalovirus serostatus. Rather than drawing on any new phenotypic data, the later analysis identified candidate immune exposures from TCR beta sequences and the way those sequences occurred across donors. The number of typed donors differed by locus: about 629-630 for A, B, C, DRB1 and DQB1; about 520 for DQA1; some 610 for DPA1; and roughly 490 for DPB1. An earlier analysis of approximately 580 of the donors used high-throughput TCR beta sequencing to judge whether each TCR beta V gene segment behaved as functional or pseudogenic. High-throughput TCR immunosequencing, statistical association of individual TCRs with disease status, and machine learning were combined to predict cytomegalovirus infection status. HLA typing covered class I and class II loci at four-digit resolution. A later analysis re-analyzed previously published TCR beta repertoires from roughly 600 donors and added high-resolution HLA genotyping to study TCR occurrence patterns. Among 398 genotyped donors of the cohort, an average of approximately 250,000 unique TCR beta nucleotide sequences were sequenced per donor, 15% to 20% of them non-productive. Besides the first cohort of around 670 subjects, a separate validation cohort made up of 120 different subjects was used. Alongside the repertoire data, information on donor age, sex, ethnicity and CMV serostatus was compiled. In a later genetic analysis, genome-wide SNP genotypes for about 65% of the roughly 670 donors were used, and that subset was treated as a discovery cohort. An early release that covered some 630 HLA-typed donors contained about 300 gigabases of sequencing data and 75 million to 100 million unique TCR sequences. Because of strong linkage in the cohort, 5 or 6 DR-DQ haplotypes were treated as single units for association and clustering. The study aimed to test whether signatures of past pathogen exposure could be identified by cataloging public T cell receptors.

Turning to this clone: Its antigen is unknown. Per-base quality was not reported, and no clone a single base away is much larger than it.

The cohort was made up of about 610 healthy bone marrow donors. Cohort members were all nominally healthy when sampled, although unrecorded immune exposures were likely present. The donor tested CMV seronegative and was one of the 352 seronegative cohort members. Each donor provided a peripheral blood sample, and peripheral blood mononuclear cells were used for TCR beta sequencing. Genomic DNA was extracted from the blood cell samples with the Qiagen DNeasy Blood Extraction Kit. Per the germline V gene (reference sequence), LNHDA is the CDR1 and SQIVND is the CDR2. Compared with germline, V lacks 6 bases and J lacks 5 bases; bases without a gene match: 4. Reading from cysteine to phenylalanine, the CDR3 counts 14 amino acids. Only the CDR3 DNA stays, 42 bases, in frame from base 1. The full study reports these points: When HLA alleles, especially DR and DQ, strongly co-occurred, TCR associations were difficult to assign to individual alleles. According to a later analysis, TCR association rates differed among HLA loci, with DRB1 alleles showing the most associated TCRs and HLA-C alleles showing the fewest. According to the authors, the approach could potentially be generalized to other disease states and immunological phenotypes. Some IMGT-functional V segments, including TRBV6-2 and TRBV6-3, could not be told apart with the 87-base-pair reads, so those segments were excluded. A further reported finding was that TCR beta sequences accurately predicted the HLA-A and HLA-B alleles for most subjects in the first cohort. The classifier was reported to diagnose cytomegalovirus status with high specificity and sensitivity in both the original cohort and the validation cohort. Three of the identified cytomegalovirus-associated TCR beta chains were confirmed in vitro to be specific for cytomegalovirus antigens. While some public TCRs were present in many individuals, most TCR sequences turned up only very rarely across donors. A later analysis associated 15,000 to 20,000 TCR beta sequences with specific HLA alleles at a false discovery rate of 0.05. In a later analysis, several top co-occurrence clusters were reported to appear linked to parvovirus B19, influenza, CMV and Epstein-Barr virus. Linkage disequilibrium might explain the correlated functional status among segregating V segments, but an unknown experimental factor could not be excluded. A cluster of highly shared sequence variants was judged likely to be a technical artifact of the sequencing pipeline. According to a later genetic analysis, donors in an Asian-associated ancestry cluster had fewer N-insertions in productive TCRs than the approximately 670-donor mean. In a later analysis, HLA-associated TCR beta chains were found to be more clonally expanded and to have lower generation probabilities than equally common non-associated chains. In a later genetic analysis, a missense DCLRE1C variant was associated with V-gene and J-gene trimming of TCR beta chains, and the association was replicated in an independent cohort. In an earlier analysis of roughly 500 of the donors, most TCR beta V segments appeared in productive rearrangements about 87% or about 30% of the time, broadly matching IMGT annotations. In a later analysis, most CMV-associated TCR beta chains were found to appear HLA-restricted, with HLA associations seemingly driven largely by CMV exposure. Roughly uniform sequencing depth across donors was assumed in presence/absence analyses, although this assumption may not hold. The only immune exposure information available for the cohort was CMV serostatus. Only TCR beta chains were sequenced in this cohort, and the absence of alpha or paired-chain data limited detectable features. A total of about 150 TCR beta chains were listed by the study as associated with cytomegalovirus. Because counts were too low, some 17 rarely observed V segments, including chromosome 9 orphons, were left out of the earlier analysis of approximately 580 of the donors. Because HLA typing was unavailable for some donors at each locus, only the typed subset was used in association tests.

The library was produced with the immunoSEQ multiplex PCR assay. For the multiplex PCR, a mixture combining 60 forward primers for TCR Vbeta segments and 13 reverse primers for TCR Jbeta segments was used. A multiplex PCR assay on genomic DNA amplified the CDR3 region of rearranged TCR beta genes. On the Illumina HiSeq System, the amplified TCR beta libraries were sequenced as 87-base-pair reads. For the original study's pipeline: A later analysis tallied 75 million to 85 million unique TCR beta chains across the 666 repertoires, and approximately 12 million of those chains were shared by two or more donors. Raw reads were error-corrected and collapsed into unique sequences with a nearest-neighbor algorithm that merged closely related sequences to remove PCR and sequencing errors. Alignment of CDR3 sequences to IMGT reference sequences was used to assign V, D and J gene segments. For a sequence to be retained, a match of at least six nucleotides was required to both a V gene segment and a J gene segment. Rearrangements were classified as productive when the CDR3 lacked stop codons and remained in frame with V and J, and all other rearrangements were classified as non-productive. Following IMGT convention, CDR3 was defined as the stretch from the second conserved V-encoded cysteine up to the conserved J-encoded phenylalanine. Sequences without an unambiguous match to a single V gene segment were excluded from the earlier analysis of several hundred of the donors. In an earlier analysis of 500 to 750 of the donors, V segments were called functional above 56.7% productive rearrangements and were called segregating when the between-donor standard deviation exceeded 5%. A statistical classification framework was built for diagnosing cytomegalovirus status from the catalog of TCR beta chain sequences. A later analysis assigned V and J genes by comparing TCR nucleotide sequences with IMGT/GENE-DB human TR gene sequences. Using the TCRdist pipeline, a later analysis assigned CDR3 sequences along with most-parsimonious VDJ recombination scenarios. In a later analysis, each TCR beta chain was defined by its CDR3 amino acid sequence together with its V-gene family, and reads without a unique V-gene family were excluded. As a way to deal with suspected cross-contamination and a sequencing artifact, a later analysis dropped roughly 620 nucleotide sequences that were highly shared and had low generation probability. In a later analysis, a clonal expansion index for each public chain was calculated from normalized within-repertoire ranks of inferred template counts. Generation probabilities in a later analysis came from a VDJ recombination model fitted to out-of-frame rearrangements, and those results were checked against IGoR. In a later analysis, TCR-TCR, TCR-HLA and TCR-CMV co-occurrence was scored with hypergeometric tests, and a repertoire-size bias correction was applied to TCR pairs. False discovery rates were estimated in a later analysis by permuting HLA or CMV assignments 20 times. In a later analysis, co-occurring TCRs were grouped with DBSCAN, and TCRdist sequence similarity was added when clustering was performed within HLA-allele-positive subsets. Co-occurrence clustering excluded repertoires with fewer than 30,000 or more than 120,000 public chains, plus five with anomalous nucleotide sharing. TCRdb carries this immuneACCESS record with in-frame sequences only. Its versions omit some clonotypes, under half of them owing to an unresolved V gene in the studies checked, with the rest unexplained. Clonal size and the V and J genes are those of that table, whereas D and trimming came from the DNA. The sample profile shows some 99,000 clones; around 81% of them were found once. The top ten clones comprise less than 2.5% of the sample.

The chain uses TRBV19 and TRBJ1-6, with 7 middle bases fitting TRBD1. The sample comprised PBMCs. The clonotype comes from a woman aged 25 to 45 in good health and CMV-seronegative. The bases read TGTGCCAGTAGCCGGGACAGTGATAATTCACCCCTCCACTTT. It specifies CASSRDSDNSPLHF.